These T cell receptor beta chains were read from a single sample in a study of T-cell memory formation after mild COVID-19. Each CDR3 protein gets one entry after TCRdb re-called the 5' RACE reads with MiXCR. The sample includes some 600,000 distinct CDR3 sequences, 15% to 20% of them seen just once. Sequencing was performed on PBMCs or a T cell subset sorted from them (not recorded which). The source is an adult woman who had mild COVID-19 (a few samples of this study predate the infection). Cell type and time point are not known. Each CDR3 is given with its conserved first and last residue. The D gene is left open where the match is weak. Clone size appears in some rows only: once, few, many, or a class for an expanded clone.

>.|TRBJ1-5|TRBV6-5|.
CATSPLGSQPQHF
TGTGCCACCTCCCCTCTGGGCAGTCAGCCCCAGCATTTT
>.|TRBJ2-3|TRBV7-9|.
CASSMRETDTQYF
TGTGCCAGCAGCATGAGGGAGACAGATACGCAGTATTTT
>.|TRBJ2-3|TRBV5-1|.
CASVRGGSTDTQYF
TGCGCCAGCGTCAGGGGGGGGAGCACAGATACGCAGTATTTT
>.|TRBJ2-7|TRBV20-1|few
CSAIIENSLADEQYF
TGCAGTGCTATAATAGAGAACAGTCTTGCCGATGAGCAGTACTTC
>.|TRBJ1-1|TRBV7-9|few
CASSPIRGRGTEAFF
TGTGCCAGCAGCCCGATCCGGGGCCGAGGCACTGAAGCTTTCTTT
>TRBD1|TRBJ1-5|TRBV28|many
CASSFVTGPQPQHF
TGTGCCAGCAGTTTTGTGACAGGGCCTCAGCCCCAGCATTTT
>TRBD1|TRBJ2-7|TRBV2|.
CASRVQGYGEQYF
TGTGCCAGCAGGGTACAGGGGTACGGCGAGCAGTACTTC
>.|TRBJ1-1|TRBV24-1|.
CATSDSSGFGTEAFF
TGTGCCACCAGTGATTCGTCAGGGTTTGGTACTGAAGCTTTCTTT
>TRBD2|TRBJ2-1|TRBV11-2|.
CASSSRLAGGREQFF
TGTGCCAGCAGCTCCAGACTAGCGGGGGGACGTGAGCAGTTCTTC
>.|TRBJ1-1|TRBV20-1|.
CSASLQGWTEAFF
TGCAGTGCTAGTTTGCAGGGGTGGACTGAAGCTTTCTTT
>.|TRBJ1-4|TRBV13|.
CASSWVGGTNEKLFF
TGTGCCAGCAGCTGGGTAGGGGGAACTAATGAAAAACTGTTTTTT
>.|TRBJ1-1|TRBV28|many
CASSSPQGPNEAFF
TGTGCCAGCAGTTCTCCACAGGGACCCAATGAAGCTTTCTTT
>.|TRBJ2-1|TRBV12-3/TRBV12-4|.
CASSFVGLLYNEQFF
TGTGCCAGCAGTTTCGTCGGGTTACTATACAATGAGCAGTTCTTC
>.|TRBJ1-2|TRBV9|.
CASTDSNYGYTF
TGTGCCAGCACCGACAGTAACTATGGCTACACCTTC
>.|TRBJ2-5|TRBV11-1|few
CASSTLGKTQYF
TGTGCCAGCAGCACCCTTGGAAAGACCCAGTACTTC
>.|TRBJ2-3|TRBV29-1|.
CSAPLGTGADTQYF
TGCAGCGCCCCACTGGGTACGGGGGCAGATACGCAGTATTTT